Below are 23 T cell receptor beta chains sequenced from a single sample in a study of T-cell memory formation after mild COVID-19. TCRdb re-derived calls from the 5' RACE reads in MiXCR, one entry per CDR3 protein. The repertoire consists of approximately 190,000 distinct CDR3 sequences, with 15% to 20% occurring once and the leading ten covering 2.4%. The material sequenced was PBMCs or a T cell subset sorted from them (not recorded which). All receptors derive from an adult woman who had mild COVID-19 (a few samples of this study predate the infection). Cell type and time point are not known.

This clonotype was counted a few times. The chain carries TRBV6-2 or TRBV6-3 and TRBJ2-3; D is possibly TRBD2 (5 bases). This CDR3 region has 13 residues. From germline, CDR1 is MNHEY and CDR2 SVGEGT. V was trimmed by 6 bases and J by 1 base, leaving 8 bases between them. DNA of the CDR3: TGTGCCAGCAGACTAGTGGGCACAGATACGCAGTATTTT. Translating it yields CASRLVGTDTQYF.

This clonotype was counted ten times or more. The chain couples TRBV7-2 to TRBJ2-7; D unclear. The germline V gene encodes CDR1 SGHTA and CDR2 FQGNSA. V was shortened by 4 bases and J by 3 bases, with 16 bases between the two germline ends. The CDR3 length is 15 residues. Here the CDR3 DNA reads TGTGCCAGCAGCTCCCCCCTCCCCCTCGGCTACGAGCAGTACTTC. It is translated as CASSSPLPLGYEQYF.

V gene TRBV29-1 combines with J gene TRBJ2-7, with a possible D match to TRBD1 (5 bases). Germline V gene sequence: CDR1 SQVTM, CDR2 ANQGSEA. The V gene lost 4 bases and the J gene lost 2 bases, with 9 bases spanning the gap. The CDR3 length is 12 residues. DNA for the CDR3: TGCAGCGTTGGTGCGGACACCTACGAGCAGTACTTC. It is translated as CSVGADTYEQYF.

Here the CDR3 reads CASSTKGNTEAFF. The CDR3 coding sequence is TGTGCCAGCTCGACTAAGGGAAACACTGAAGCTTTCTTT. The chain employs TRBV18 and TRBJ1-1; D remains ambiguous. CDR1 and CDR2 (germline): KGHSH, LQKENI. The CDR3 is 13 residues long. Trimming pared 6 bases from V and 2 bases from J, leaving 10 bases between. The complete variable domain, with remaining parts taken from reference TRBV18 and TRBJ1-1, reads NAGVMQNPRHLVRRRGQEARLRCSPMKGHSHVYWYRQLPEEGLKFMVYLQKENIIDESGMPKERFSAEFPKEGPSILRIQQVVRGDSAAYFCASSTKGNTEAFFGQGTRLTVV.

The chain has TRBV20-1 and TRBJ1-5; D possibly corresponds to TRBD1 (5 bases). Trimming shortened V by 5 bases and J by 5 bases, and 16 bases separated the two germline ends. The CDR3 sequence is 14 residues long. Per germline, CDR1 DFQATT and CDR2 SNEGSKA (reference sequence). The CDR3 reads CSAAKQVLDQPQHF. DNA of the CDR3: TGCAGTGCTGCTAAACAGGTTTTGGATCAGCCCCAGCATTTT.

This clonotype has only a few counts. This chain joins TRBV20-1 and TRBJ2-7; 13 positions agree with TRBD2. Unmatched junction bases numbered 12, after V lost 3 bases and J lost 1 base. This CDR3 spans 18 amino acids. Germline V gene lookup returns CDR1 DFQATT and CDR2 SNEGSKA (reference sequence). Here the CDR3 reads CSARRTSGRIGGSYEQYF. CDR3 DNA: TGCAGTGCTAGGAGGACTAGCGGGAGAATCGGGGGATCCTACGAGCAGTACTTC.

This clonotype showed up just a few times. This chain links TRBV12-3 or TRBV12-4 with TRBJ1-2; D unclear. V was shortened by 5 bases and J by 8 bases, with 12 bases between the two germline ends. The CDR3 totals 12 residues. CDR3 sequence: CASSPWGLGYTF. DNA for the CDR3: TGTGCCAGCAGTCCGTGGGGTTTAGGCTACACCTTC.

The chain uses TRBV7-9 and TRBJ1-3; D not resolved. This CDR3 is 14 amino acids long. Germline lookup yields CDR1 SEHNR and CDR2 FQNEAQ (reference sequence). The V gene lost 8 bases and the J gene lost 0 bases, with 11 bases spanning the gap. The CDR3 here is CASEGWSSGNTIYF. CDR3 coding DNA: TGTGCCAGCGAAGGCTGGAGCTCTGGAAACACCATATATTTT.

The chain carries TRBV7-9 and TRBJ1-5; D might be TRBD1 (6 bases). This CDR3 is 13 amino acids long. Trimming cost V 1 base and J 7 bases, with 8 bases left between them. Germline values: CDR1 SEHNR, CDR2 FQNEAQ (reference sequence). The CDR3 coding sequence is TGTGCCAGCAGCTTAGGGGGGCAGCAGCCCCAGCATTTT. Protein sequence: CASSLGGQQPQHF.

This clonotype has only a few counts. The chain carries TRBV6-5 and TRBJ2-7; possibly TRBD2 for D (6 bases). Trimming removed 6 bases at V and 2 bases at J, with 14 bases between. Germline lookup yields CDR1 MNHEY and CDR2 SVGAGI. This CDR3 region has 14 residues. CDR3 amino acids: CASSPRTKAYEQYF. Here the CDR3 DNA reads TGTGCCAGCAGCCCTAGGACTAAAGCCTACGAGCAGTACTTC.

The rearrangement links TRBV12-3 or TRBV12-4 to TRBJ1-5; perhaps TRBD1 as D (5 bases). Trimming removed 2 bases from V and 4 bases from J, with 12 bases in between. The CDR3 runs to 15 residues. CDR3 DNA sequence: TGTGCCAGCAGTTTAACAGGAGGATGGAATCAGCCCCAGCATTTT. It encodes CASSLTGGWNQPQHF.

This clonotype was counted only a few times. The J gene is TRBJ2-7, the V gene TRBV6-1; TRBD2 is a possible D gene (5 bases). CDR1 MNHNS and CDR2 SASEGT come from the germline V gene. Trimming removed 10 bases from V and 2 bases from J, with 12 bases in between. This CDR3 is built from 12 residues. As DNA, the CDR3 is TGTGCCACCGGGGTTAGACCCTACGAGCAGTACTTC. Its protein product is CATGVRPYEQYF.

V and J are TRBV6-2 or TRBV6-3 and TRBJ1-5; D is unresolved. Germline CDR1 MNHEY, CDR2 SVGEGT. This CDR3 contains 15 residues. With 2 bases removed from V and 1 base from J, the gap between germline ends came to 9 bases. Written as DNA, the CDR3 is TGTGCCAGCAGTTACGAGGGAAGGAGCAATCAGCCCCAGCATTTT. It yields the protein CASSYEGRSNQPQHF.

This clonotype was counted only a few times. This chain connects TRBV3-1 to TRBJ2-7; the D gene is possibly TRBD2 (6 bases). The V end was cut by 5 bases, the J end by 6 bases, with 14 bases between. The germline CDR1 and CDR2 sequences are LGHDT and YNNKEL (reference sequence). CDR3 size: 13 residues. CDR3 DNA sequence: TGTGCCAGCAGCGATCTGGGGGGATTCGAGCAGTACTTC. It yields the protein CASSDLGGFEQYF.

The chain couples TRBV7-7 to TRBJ2-5; the D call may be TRBD1 or TRBD2 (6 bases each). The CDR3 is 13 amino acids. Germline lookup yields CDR1 SSHAT and CDR2 FNYEAQ (reference sequence). V was clipped by 5 bases and J by 5 bases, with 12 bases between them. CDR3 protein: CASSPLGGETQYF. The CDR3 bases are TGTGCCAGCAGCCCCCTCGGGGGCGAGACCCAGTACTTC.

The chain combines TRBV5-1 with TRBJ1-5, with D possibly TRBD1 on 5 matching bases. Trimming stripped 3 bases from V and 2 bases from J, with 9 bases between. The germline V gene has CDR1 SGHRS and CDR2 YFSETQ. The CDR3 loop spans 14 amino acids. The CDR3 loop is CASSWDGRNQPQHF. The CDR3 nucleotides read TGCGCCAGCAGCTGGGACGGACGCAATCAGCCCCAGCATTTT.

This clonotype was detected many times. The chain has TRBV15 and TRBJ2-7, with 8 nucleotides matching TRBD1. CDR1 and CDR2 (germline): LNHNV, YYDKDF (reference sequence). The junction had 0 bases not matched to a gene; V was cut back by 0 bases and J by 2 bases. The CDR3 is 14 residues long. CDR3 amino acids: CATSRDRGPYEQYF. The CDR3 nucleotides read TGTGCCACCAGCAGAGACAGGGGGCCCTACGAGCAGTACTTC.

The V call is TRBV19, the J call TRBJ2-7, with D possibly matching TRBD1 (6 bases). V was trimmed by 6 bases and J by 0 bases, leaving 15 bases between them. The length of the CDR3 is 15 residues. Germline lookup yields CDR1 LNHDA and CDR2 SQIVND (reference sequence). The CDR3 loop reads CASSNPGHHSYEQYF. CDR3 nucleotide sequence: TGTGCCAGTAGCAACCCGGGACACCACTCCTACGAGCAGTACTTC.

V and J are TRBV19 and TRBJ1-2, with unresolved D. V lost 8 bases and J lost 10, with 17 bases in between. The CDR3 runs 12 residues. Germline V gene sequence: CDR1 LNHDA, CDR2 SQIVND (reference sequence). CDR3 sequence: CASRSAGWYYTF. CDR3 nucleotide sequence: TGTGCCAGTCGTTCCGCAGGATGGTACTACACCTTC.

This clonotype is termed medium-sized. This sequence joins TRBV6-1 and TRBJ1-1, with 7 positions matching TRBD1. This CDR3 is built from 13 residues. The V gene end was trimmed by 6 bases and the J gene end by 6 bases; junction bases not matched to a gene: 7. CDR1 is MNHNS and CDR2 is SASEGT in the germline V gene. The CDR3 sequence: CASREQGRAEAFF. The CDR3 DNA follows: TGTGCCAGCAGGGAACAGGGGCGCGCTGAAGCTTTCTTT.

This clonotype has a count of ten or more. The chain combines TRBV9 with TRBJ2-2; D gene ambiguous. The CDR3 extends over 14 amino acids. From germline, CDR1 is SGDLS and CDR2 YYNGEE. The germline V and J ends were trimmed by 4 bases and 6 bases, with 13 bases remaining between them. The CDR3 region has the DNA TGTGCCAGCAGCCCCGTATCGTTTGCCGGGGAGCTGTTTTTT. Protein: CASSPVSFAGELFF.

The J gene is TRBJ2-2, the V gene TRBV4-2, with 8 nucleotides matching TRBD1. CDR1 is LGHNA, CDR2 YNFKEQ, per germline. The CDR3 spans 15 residues. The V gene end was trimmed by 6 bases and the J gene end by 2 bases; junction bases not matched to a gene: 5. The CDR3, as DNA: TGTGCCAGCAGGGACAGGGAAAGAAACACCGGGGAGCTGTTTTTT. Its translation is CASRDRERNTGELFF.

The chain has TRBV20-1 and TRBJ2-1; D ambiguous. Germline CDR1 is DFQATT and CDR2 is SNEGSKA (reference sequence). The CDR3 runs 13 residues. Trimming removed 6 bases from V and 6 bases from J, with 15 bases in between. The CDR3 sequence is CSASRPRLNEQFF. The DNA for the CDR3 is TGCAGTGCCTCGCGACCCAGGCTCAATGAGCAGTTCTTC.